This T cell receptor beta chain came from a study of neurological immune-mediated disorders. Sample share makes this clonotype medium-sized (0.01 to 0.1%). The cDNA was generated by 5'RACE with 10-nucleotide random UMIs. TCRdb passed the 5' RACE reads through MiXCR, listing each CDR3 protein once. Of about 20,000 distinct CDR3 sequences in the sample, about 2.8% are singletons; the top ten hold approximately 5%. Sequenced sample: PBMCs. This sequence originates from a woman aged 18-29 years with multiple sclerosis.

The CDR3 DNA sequence: TGTGCCAGCACCCAACAACGGGGTGAAGCTTTCTTT. It encodes CASTQQRGEAFF. The genes are TRBV7-2 and TRBJ1-1; D is unclear. The V gene lost 7 bases and the J gene lost 7 bases, with 13 bases spanning the gap. The CDR3 covers 12 residues. CDR1 SGHTA and CDR2 FQGNSA come from the germline V gene.